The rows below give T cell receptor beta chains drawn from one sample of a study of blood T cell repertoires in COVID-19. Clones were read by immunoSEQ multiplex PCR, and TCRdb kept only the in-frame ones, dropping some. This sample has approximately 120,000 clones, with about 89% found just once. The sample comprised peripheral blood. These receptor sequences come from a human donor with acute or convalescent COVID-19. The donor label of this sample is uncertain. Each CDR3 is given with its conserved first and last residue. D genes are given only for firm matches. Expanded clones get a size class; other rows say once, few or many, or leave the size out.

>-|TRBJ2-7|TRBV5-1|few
CASSLGGIEQYF
TGCGCCAGCAGCTTAGGAGGGATCGAGCAGTACTTC
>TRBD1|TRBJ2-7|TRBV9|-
CASSRGTGSEREQYF
TGTGCCAGCTCGCGCGGGACAGGGTCTGAGAGGGAGCAGTACTTC
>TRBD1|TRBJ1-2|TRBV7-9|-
CASSSLGQGYYGYTF
TGTGCCAGCAGCTCGCTGGGACAGGGTTACTATGGCTACACCTTC
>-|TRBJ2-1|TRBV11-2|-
CASSWGWTAPYNEQFF
TGTGCCAGCAGCTGGGGCTGGACAGCACCCTACAATGAGCAGTTCTTC
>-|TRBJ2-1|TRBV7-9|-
CASSSPENSYNEQFF
TGTGCCAGCAGCTCCCCCGAGAACTCATACAATGAGCAGTTCTTC
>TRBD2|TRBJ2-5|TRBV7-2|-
CASSFAGVGYQETQYF
TGTGCCAGCAGCTTTGCGGGAGTGGGGTACCAAGAGACCCAGTACTTC
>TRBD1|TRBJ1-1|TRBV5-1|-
CASSPREGARTEAFF
TGCGCCAGCAGCCCTAGAGAGGGGGCAAGGACTGAAGCTTTCTTT
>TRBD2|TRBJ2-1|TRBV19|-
CASSTPEWGAGGVDEQFF
TGTGCCAGTAGTACACCCGAATGGGGCGCGGGGGGTGTTGATGAGCAGTTCTTC
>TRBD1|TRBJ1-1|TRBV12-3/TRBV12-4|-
CASSPTGATEAFF
TGTGCCAGCAGTCCCACAGGGGCCACTGAAGCTTTCTTT
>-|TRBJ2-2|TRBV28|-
CASQTGQANTGELFF
TGTGCCAGCCAAACCGGTCAGGCGAACACCGGGGAGCTGTTTTTT
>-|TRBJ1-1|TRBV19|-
CASSMAASAGTEAFF
TGTGCCAGTAGTATGGCCGCATCGGCGGGCACTGAAGCTTTCTTT
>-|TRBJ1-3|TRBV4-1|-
CASSLPGQAKVRTGNTIYF
TGCGCCAGCAGCCTCCCAGGGCAGGCTAAAGTTCGAACTGGAAACACCATATATTTT
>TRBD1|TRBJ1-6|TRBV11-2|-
CASSIGQGYSPLHF
TGTGCCAGCAGTATCGGACAGGGGTATTCACCCCTCCACTTT
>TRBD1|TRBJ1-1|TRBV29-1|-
CSVKRGTGLPTEAFF
TGCAGCGTTAAAAGGGGGACAGGGTTGCCCACTGAAGCTTTCTTT
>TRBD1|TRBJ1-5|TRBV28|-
CASRETTGYQPQHF
TGTGCCAGCAGAGAAACGACAGGGTATCAGCCCCAGCATTTT